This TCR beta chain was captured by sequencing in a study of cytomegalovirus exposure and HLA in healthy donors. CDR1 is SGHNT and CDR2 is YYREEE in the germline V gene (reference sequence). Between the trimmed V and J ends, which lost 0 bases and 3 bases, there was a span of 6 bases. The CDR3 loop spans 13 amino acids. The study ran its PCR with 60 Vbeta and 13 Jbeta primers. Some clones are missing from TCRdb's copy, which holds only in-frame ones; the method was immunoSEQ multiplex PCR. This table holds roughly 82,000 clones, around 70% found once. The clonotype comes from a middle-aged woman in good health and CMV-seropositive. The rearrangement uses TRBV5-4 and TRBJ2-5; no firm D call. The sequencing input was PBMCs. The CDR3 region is CASSLGQEETQYF. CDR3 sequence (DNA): TGTGCCAGCAGCTTGGGTCAGGAAGAGACCCAGTACTTC. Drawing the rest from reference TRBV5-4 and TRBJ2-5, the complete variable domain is ETGVTQSPTHLIKTRGQQVTLRCSSQSGHNTVSWYQQALGQGPQFIFQYYREEENGRGNFPPRFSGLQFPNYSSELNVNALELDDSALYLCASSLGQEETQYFGPGTRLLVL.